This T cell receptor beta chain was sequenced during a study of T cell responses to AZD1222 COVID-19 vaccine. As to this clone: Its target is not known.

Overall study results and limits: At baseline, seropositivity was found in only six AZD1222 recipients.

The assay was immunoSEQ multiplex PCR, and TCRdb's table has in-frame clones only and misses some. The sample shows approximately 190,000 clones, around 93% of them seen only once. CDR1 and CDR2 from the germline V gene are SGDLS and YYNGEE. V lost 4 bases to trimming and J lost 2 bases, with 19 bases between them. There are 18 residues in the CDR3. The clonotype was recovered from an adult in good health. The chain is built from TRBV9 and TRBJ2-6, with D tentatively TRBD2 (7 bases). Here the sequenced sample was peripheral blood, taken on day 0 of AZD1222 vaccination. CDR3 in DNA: TGTGCCAGCAGCCCCATGGGGGGGCGTAGAACTGGGGCCAACGTCCTGACTTTC. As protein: CASSPMGGRRTGANVLTF.